The 9 T cell receptor beta chains below were found in one sample sequenced in a study of early T cells in non-severe SARS-CoV-2 infection. MiXCR, run by TCRdb on the 5' RACE reads, gives a single entry per CDR3 protein. The sample carries about 56,000 distinct CDR3 sequences, more than 13% recorded once. Sequencing was performed on whole blood, taken at baseline. All receptors derive from an adult who was a healthcare worker with PCR-confirmed SARS-CoV-2 infection or an uninfected control (not recorded which).

The V and J genes are TRBV29-1 and TRBJ2-7; D unresolved. Looked up from germline, CDR1 is SQVTM and CDR2 is ANQGSEA. V lost 0 bases to trimming and J lost 6 bases, with 6 bases between them. The CDR3 runs 11 residues. CDR3 sequence reads: CSVEEVSEQYF. The CDR3 nucleotides read TGCAGCGTTGAAGAGGTTAGCGAGCAGTACTTC.

This clonotype appeared a few times. The chain is built from TRBV5-1 and TRBJ2-3, with D uncertain. The V end lost 5 bases, the J end lost 5 bases, and 9 bases lay between the germline ends. Germline V CDR1 and CDR2: SGHRS, YFSETQ. The CDR3 covers 12 residues. CDR3 sequence: CASRVSGDTQYF. The CDR3 region has the DNA TGCGCCAGCAGGGTGTCCGGAGATACGCAGTATTTT.

The V call is TRBV3-1, the J call TRBJ2-1; 7 nucleotides agree with TRBD1. CDR3 length equals 12 residues. Germline V gene sequence: CDR1 LGHDT, CDR2 YNNKEL (reference sequence). Trimming removed 7 bases from V and 6 bases from J; junction bases left unmatched: 3. Here the CDR3 DNA reads TGTGCCAGCACAGGGGACAGCAATGAGCAGTTCTTC. Translated: CASTGDSNEQFF.

In its sample, this clonotype was seen many times. The chain couples TRBV13 to TRBJ2-1; no clear D. V lost 0 bases and J 5 bases, leaving 5 bases between the germline ends. From germline, CDR1 is PRHDT and CDR2 FYEKMQ (reference sequence). The CDR3 consists of 13 residues. The CDR3 loop reads CASSLGDDNEQFF. The CDR3 nucleotides read TGTGCCAGCAGCTTAGGTGATGACAATGAGCAGTTCTTC.

The chain recombines TRBV7-6 with TRBJ1-2; D remains ambiguous. The CDR3 spans 11 residues. The V and J ends lost 7 bases and 8 bases respectively, with 11 bases between them. Per the germline V gene, CDR1 is SGHVS and CDR2 is FNYEAQ. CDR3 sequence reads: CASILLGGYTF. CDR3 nucleotide sequence: TGTGCCAGCATCCTGCTAGGAGGCTACACCTTC. The whole variable domain, filled in from reference TRBV7-6 and TRBJ1-2, reads GAGVSQSPRYKVTKRGQDVALRCDPISGHVSLYWYRQALGQGPEFLTYFNYEAQQDKSGLPNDRFSAERPEGSISTLTIQRTEQRDSAMYRCASILLGGYTFGSGTRLTVV.

This clonotype was observed a handful of times. The gene calls are TRBV28 and TRBJ1-5; D call uncertain. The germline V gene encodes CDR1 MDHEN and CDR2 SYDVKM. V was trimmed by 3 bases and J by 3 bases, leaving 9 bases between them. The CDR3 is made up of 14 amino acids. The CDR3: CASSLSETNQPQHF. DNA for the CDR3: TGTGCCAGCAGTTTGTCGGAAACCAATCAGCCCCAGCATTTT.

Many counts were recorded for this clonotype. The rearrangement links TRBV5-1 to TRBJ2-1; D is unclear. The CDR3 extends over 11 amino acids. The germline V gene has CDR1 SGHRS and CDR2 YFSETQ. V was cut by 5 bases and J by 10 bases, with 10 bases left in between. CDR3 bases: TGCGCCAGCAGTCAAACCCGGGAGCAGTTCTTC. Translation: CASSQTREQFF.

This clonotype came up once. V is TRBV19 and J is TRBJ2-1, with a tentative D call TRBD2 (7 bases). Germline V gives CDR1 LNHDA, CDR2 SQIVND (reference sequence). The CDR3 is 15 amino acids. The V gene lost 7 bases and the J gene lost 8 bases, with 21 bases spanning the gap. The CDR3 DNA follows: TGTGCCAGTACCCCTGGGGGGGCGGCCAACGATGAGCAGTTCTTC. Its translation is CASTPGGAANDEQFF.

The V gene is TRBV7-8, the J gene TRBJ1-5; possibly TRBD1 for D (5 bases). Germline loops: CDR1 SGHVS, CDR2 FQNEAQ. The CDR3 has 14 amino acids. Trimming removed 5 bases at V and 5 bases at J, with 13 bases between. The CDR3 here is CASSPPGRDQPQHF. The CDR3 nucleotides are TGTGCCAGCAGCCCCCCAGGGCGGGATCAGCCCCAGCATTTT.